The 31 T cell receptor beta chains below were found in one sample sequenced in a study of blood T cell repertoires in COVID-19. Repertoires were generated with immunoSEQ multiplex PCR, while TCRdb's copy carries only in-frame clones and drops some. The sample lists more than 65,000 clones, around 88% occurring once. Source material: peripheral blood. The origin of the receptors is a man aged 60-69 years with acute or convalescent COVID-19.

The rearrangement uses TRBV19 and TRBJ1-1, with 7 nucleotides matching TRBD1. The V and J ends lost 2 bases and 1 base, in that order; junction bases with no gene match: 4. This CDR3 spans 15 amino acids. The germline CDR1 and CDR2 sequences are LNHDA and SQIVND (reference sequence). This CDR3 is CASSIKPGGNTEAFF. CDR3 bases: TGTGCCAGTAGTATAAAACCAGGGGGGAACACTGAAGCTTTCTTT.

This chain uses TRBV7-8 with TRBJ1-2, with D hard to call. The ends were cut back, 5 bases at V and 6 bases at J, with 13 bases in the middle. This CDR3 region has 13 residues. From germline, CDR1 is SGHVS and CDR2 FQNEAQ. CDR3 region: CASSKRVGDGYTF. In nucleotides, the CDR3 is TGTGCCAGCAGCAAAAGGGTCGGGGATGGCTACACCTTC.

The chain employs TRBV13 and TRBJ1-2; D unresolved. The germline V gene has CDR1 PRHDT and CDR2 FYEKMQ (reference sequence). The CDR3 has 12 residues. Trimming shortened V by 2 bases and J by 3 bases, and 4 bases separated the two germline ends. The CDR3 nucleotides read TGTGCCAGCAGCTTACGAGACTATGGCTACACCTTC. It yields the protein CASSLRDYGYTF. Full variable domain (missing parts from reference TRBV13 and TRBJ1-2): AAGVIQSPRHLIKEKRETATLKCYPIPRHDTVYWYQQGPGQDPQFLISFYEKMQSDKGSIPDRFSAQQFSDYHSELNMSSLELGDSALYFCASSLRDYGYTFGSGTRLTVV.

The chain carries TRBV7-3 and TRBJ2-1; 9 positions agree with TRBD2. The CDR3 has 16 residues. Trimming took 2 bases from V and 10 from J; bases not matched to a gene: 12. The germline V gene has CDR1 SGHTA and CDR2 FQGTGA. In DNA form, the CDR3 reads TGTGCCAGCAGCTTAGGTAGTAGCGGGGGTCCACGGGAGCAGTTCTTC. The encoded protein is CASSLGSSGGPREQFF.

The chain is built from TRBV18 and TRBJ1-3, with D maybe TRBD1 (5 bases). The CDR3 length is 13 residues. The ends were cut back, 0 bases at V and 11 bases at J, with 11 bases in the middle. CDR1 KGHSH and CDR2 LQKENI come from the germline V gene. The CDR3 here is CASSPPAGTAIYF. The CDR3 DNA is TGTGCCAGCTCACCACCGGCGGGGACTGCCATATATTTT.

The chain carries TRBV5-1 and TRBJ2-1; D ambiguous. In germline, CDR1 is SGHRS, CDR2 YFSETQ. The CDR3 length is 15 residues. Trimming pared 0 bases from V and 0 bases from J, leaving 7 bases between. The CDR3 DNA reads as TGCGCCAGCAGCTTGGGAGCAGGCTCCTACAATGAGCAGTTCTTC. Amino acids: CASSLGAGSYNEQFF.

This clone was detected only a few times. The genes are TRBV11-2 and TRBJ2-5; the D is unclear. Germline-derived CDR1 and CDR2 are SGHAT and FQNNGV. CDR3 length: 13 amino acids. V was clipped by 5 bases and J by 5 bases, with 12 bases between them. In nucleotides, the CDR3 is TGTGCCAGCAGCCTCTCGGGTGGTGAGACCCAGTACTTC. This encodes CASSLSGGETQYF.

The V and J genes are TRBV4-1 and TRBJ2-2, with 8 bases fitting TRBD1. J gave up 3 bases and V 1 base, and 4 bases lay outside the gene matches. Germline CDR1 and CDR2: MGHRA and YSYEKL. The CDR3 loop spans 16 amino acids. The CDR3 DNA is TGCGCCAGCAGCCAAGCGGCAGGGGGCCACACCGGGGAGCTGTTTTTT. Translation: CASSQAAGGHTGELFF.

This chain connects TRBV7-6 to TRBJ1-5, with unresolved D. The CDR3 is made up of 16 amino acids. Trimming took 1 base from V and 6 from J, leaving 16 bases between them. Germline assignment: CDR1 SGHVS and CDR2 FNYEAQ. CDR3 residues: CASSLGGPGSGQPQHF. The CDR3 nucleotides read TGTGCCAGCAGCTTAGGGGGTCCGGGGTCTGGTCAGCCCCAGCATTTT.

The CDR3 bases are TGCGCCATTCACGTCCCACCGGGGAGCAATCAGCCCCAGCATTTT. This codes for CAIHVPPGSNQPQHF. The chain recombines TRBV10-2 with TRBJ1-5; D uncertain. The V gene's germline CDR1 is WSHSY and CDR2 SAAADI. The CDR3 is 15 residues long. Between the trimmed V and J ends, which lost 10 bases and 1 base, there was a span of 17 bases.

The chain recombines TRBV5-1 with TRBJ2-7; 11 nucleotides match TRBD1. The ends lost 1 base at V and 3 bases at J; junction bases unmatched: 9. CDR3 length: 17 amino acids. CDR1 SGHRS and CDR2 YFSETQ come from the germline V gene. This CDR3 is CASSLTPAGTGGYEQYF. As DNA, the CDR3 is TGCGCCAGCAGCTTGACCCCCGCCGGGACAGGGGGCTACGAGCAGTACTTC.

As DNA, the CDR3 is TGTGCCAGCAGCTTGTGGGGGGTAGATAGCAATCAGCCCCAGCATTTT. Amino acids: CASSLWGVDSNQPQHF. This chain connects TRBV5-6 to TRBJ1-5; a weak D match, TRBD1 (5 bases). This CDR3 has 16 amino acids. The V end lost 1 base, the J end lost 0 bases, and 11 bases lay between the germline ends. Germline V gene data show CDR1 as SGHDT and CDR2 as YYEEEE.

This rearrangement joins TRBV11-2 to TRBJ1-4, with TRBD1 as a possible D gene (6 bases). Trimming cost V 5 bases and J 7 bases, with 8 bases left between them. Germline assignment: CDR1 SGHAT and CDR2 FQNNGV. CDR3 length: 12 amino acids. The CDR3 sequence is CASSQGTEKLFF. The CDR3 nucleotides read TGTGCCAGCAGCCAGGGGACTGAAAAACTGTTTTTT.

In nucleotides, the CDR3 is TGTGCCAGCAGCCAGCCAGGGGGCGTAGATGGCTACACCTTC. The encoded protein is CASSQPGGVDGYTF. This chain uses TRBV7-2 with TRBJ1-2; 8 bases map to TRBD1. From germline, CDR1 is SGHTA and CDR2 FQGNSA. The CDR3 is made up of 14 amino acids. The V gene end was trimmed by 5 bases and the J gene end by 6 bases; junction bases not matched to a gene: 8.

The chain joins TRBV19 to TRBJ1-2; no clear D. Trimming cost V 4 bases and J 6 bases, with 12 bases left between them. Per the germline V gene, CDR1 is LNHDA and CDR2 is SQIVND (reference sequence). The length of the CDR3 is 13 residues. Here the CDR3 reads CASSRTSPDGYTF. As DNA, the CDR3 is TGTGCCAGTAGTAGAACGTCCCCGGATGGCTACACCTTC.

V gene TRBV29-1 combines with J gene TRBJ2-3; 9 nucleotides agree with TRBD2. This CDR3 region has 15 residues. Germline CDR1 SQVTM, CDR2 ANQGSEA. Germline trimming cut 8 bases from V and 7 bases from J; bases unmatched to any gene: 16. The CDR3 protein is CSNLGGGANSNTQYF. CDR3 coding DNA: TGCAGCAACTTGGGCGGGGGGGCCAACTCGAATACGCAGTATTTT.

The table lists this clone with a few counts. This rearrangement joins TRBV9 to TRBJ2-3, with 14 nucleotides matching TRBD2. Per germline, CDR1 SGDLS and CDR2 YYNGEE. Trimming at V came to 4 bases and at J to 2 bases, leaving 9 bases not matched to a gene. The CDR3 spans 18 residues. Written as DNA, the CDR3 is TGTGCCAGCAGCTCAGGGACTAGCGGGGGCTGGGACACAGATACGCAGTATTTT. This gives the protein CASSSGTSGGWDTDTQYF.

This sequence joins TRBV9 and TRBJ1-1; 8 nucleotides align to TRBD1. Per germline, CDR1 SGDLS and CDR2 YYNGEE. The CDR3 is made up of 12 amino acids. V was clipped by 0 bases and J by 10 bases; unmatched bases: 2. The CDR3 loop is CASSVAQGAAFF. The CDR3 DNA follows: TGTGCCAGCAGCGTAGCTCAGGGGGCAGCTTTCTTT.

The chain combines TRBV18 with TRBJ1-6; 7 nucleotides align to TRBD1. Germline CDR1 is KGHSH and CDR2 is LQKENI. V shed 3 bases and J 10 bases; nucleotides not matched to a gene: 9. The CDR3 is 15 residues long. CDR3 bases: TGTGCCAGCTCACCGGCCAGGGGGGAGAGCTCACCCCTCCACTTT. This codes for CASSPARGESSPLHF. The entire variable domain, with the rest obtained from reference TRBV18 and TRBJ1-6, is as follows: NAGVMQNPRHLVRRRGQEARLRCSPMKGHSHVYWYRQLPEEGLKFMVYLQKENIIDESGMPKERFSAEFPKEGPSILRIQQVVRGDSAAYFCASSPARGESSPLHFGNGTRLTVT.

This clone was recorded a few times. The J gene is TRBJ1-6, the V gene TRBV3-1 (or the pseudogene TRBV3-2); D possibly corresponds to TRBD1 (6 bases). The CDR3 consists of 16 residues. CDR1 is LGHDT, CDR2 YNNKEL, per germline (reference sequence). V gave up 5 bases and J gave up 8 bases, with 19 bases separating them. DNA of the CDR3: TGTGCCAGCAGCTTACGACCGGGACATAGGGATTCACCCCTCCACTTT. Encoded protein: CASSLRPGHRDSPLHF.

The chain employs TRBV2 and TRBJ2-7; weak D call: TRBD1 (5 bases). Trimming shortened V by 10 bases and J by 3 bases, and 19 bases separated the two germline ends. Germline CDR1 and CDR2: SNHLY and FYNNEI. This CDR3 spans 14 amino acids. The CDR3 region has the DNA TGTGCCACCAACGCAGGGTCCCCTAGCTACGAGCAGTACTTC. It translates to CATNAGSPSYEQYF.

The chain uses TRBV14 and TRBJ2-7; tentatively, D is TRBD1 (5 bases). The ends were cut back, 1 base at V and 7 bases at J, with 11 bases in the middle. The CDR3 has 13 residues. CDR1 and CDR2 (germline): SGHDN, FVKESK. Here the CDR3 reads CASSQVGPGEQYF. The CDR3 bases are TGTGCCAGCAGCCAAGTTGGGCCAGGGGAGCAGTACTTC.

This clone was recorded a few times. V gene TRBV30 combines with J gene TRBJ1-1; D unclear. The length of the CDR3 is 14 residues. V was clipped by 0 bases and J by 0 bases, with 8 bases between them. CDR1 is GTSNPN and CDR2 is SVGIG in the germline V gene (reference sequence). CDR3 DNA: TGTGCCTGGAGTGTGGGCAGACTGAACACTGAAGCTTTCTTT. It encodes CAWSVGRLNTEAFF.

The chain is built from TRBV7-9 and TRBJ2-5; no firm D call. CDR3 length equals 12 residues. V lost 3 bases to trimming and J lost 4 bases, with 6 bases between them. Per the germline V gene, CDR1 is SEHNR and CDR2 is FQNEAQ (reference sequence). The CDR3 nucleotides read TGTGCCAGCAGCTTTAGTATAGAGACCCAGTACTTC. Translating gives CASSFSIETQYF.

The chain is built from TRBV3-1 (or the pseudogene TRBV3-2) and TRBJ2-7; 10 bases agree with TRBD1. This CDR3 has 16 amino acids. The ends lost 3 bases at V and 5 bases at J; junction bases unmatched: 10. Germline CDR1 and CDR2: LGHDT and YNNKEL (reference sequence). In nucleotides, the CDR3 is TGTGCCAGCAGCCAGGTCGGGACAGGGGATATCAACGAGCAGTACTTC. It encodes CASSQVGTGDINEQYF.

The J gene is TRBJ1-2, the V gene TRBV10-3, with 7 bases that match TRBD1. From germline, CDR1 is ENHRY and CDR2 SYGVKD. V lost 0 bases to trimming and J lost 2 bases; unmatched junction nucleotides: 9. This CDR3 is 17 amino acids long. CDR3 nucleotides: TGTGCCATCAGTGAGTCGATAGCACAGGGGCGAAACTATGGCTACACCTTC. Its protein product is CAISESIAQGRNYGYTF.

This clone has only a few counts. The V call is TRBV11-2, the J call TRBJ2-7; 7 bases align to TRBD2. V trimming: 7 bases; J trimming: 0 bases; junction bases outside the gene matches: 6. In germline, CDR1 is SGHAT, CDR2 FQNNGV. The CDR3 is made up of 14 amino acids. CDR3 DNA: TGTGCCAGCACCCTGCGGGGGAGCTCCTACGAGCAGTACTTC. It yields the protein CASTLRGSSYEQYF. Supplemented by reference TRBV11-2 and TRBJ2-7, the full variable domain reads EAGVAQSPRYKIIEKRQSVAFWCNPISGHATLYWYQQILGQGPKLLIQFQNNGVVDDSQLPKDRFSAERLKGVDSTLKIQPAKLEDSAVYLCASTLRGSSYEQYFGPGTRLTVT.

On this clone itself: Other DNA sequences of this sample code for an identical CDR3. The chain recombines TRBV7-2 with TRBJ1-1, with D possibly being TRBD1 (5 bases). The V end was cut by 1 base, the J end by 1 base, with 7 bases between. Germline V CDR1 and CDR2: SGHTA, FQGNSA. CDR3 size: 14 residues. CDR3 DNA sequence: TGTGCCAGCAGCTTAGGGCAGGGGAACACTGAAGCTTTCTTT. It codes for CASSLGQGNTEAFF.

Here the CDR3 DNA reads TGTGCCAGCAGCTTGGGGGGGCTCCTAGCCAAAAACATTCAGTACTTC. Protein: CASSLGGLLAKNIQYF. The chain joins TRBV7-6 to TRBJ2-4; a weak D match, TRBD2 (7 bases). With 3 bases removed from V and 0 bases from J, the gap between germline ends came to 12 bases. CDR1 is SGHVS and CDR2 is FNYEAQ in the germline V gene. The CDR3 has 16 amino acids.

The V and J genes are TRBV3-1 (or the pseudogene TRBV3-2) and TRBJ1-5; 7 bases agree with TRBD1. Germline values: CDR1 LGHDT, CDR2 YNNKEL (reference sequence). Germline trimming cut 4 bases from V and 0 bases from J; bases unmatched to any gene: 6. CDR3 length: 16 residues. The CDR3 nucleotides are TGTGCCAGCAGCCTCGGACAGGCACATAGCAATCAGCCCCAGCATTTT. It encodes CASSLGQAHSNQPQHF.

The chain has TRBV2 and TRBJ2-7, with a possible D match to TRBD1 (5 bases). The CDR3 consists of 15 residues. CDR1 is SNHLY and CDR2 is FYNNEI in the germline V gene. Trimming removed 3 bases from V and 5 bases from J, with 17 bases in between. The CDR3 is CASSDSVGRENEQYF. The CDR3 nucleotides read TGTGCCAGCAGTGACTCCGTGGGCAGGGAAAACGAGCAGTACTTC.